This TCR beta chain was captured by sequencing in a study of T cell repertoires in cytomegalovirus infection. Via MiXCR, TCRdb re-called the reads, giving one row per CDR3 protein. Of about 150,000 distinct CDR3 sequences in the sample, 20% to 25% were seen once. V was clipped by 5 bases and J by 2 bases, with 13 bases between them. Germline loops: CDR1 SGDLS, CDR2 YYNGEE. This CDR3 is built from 15 residues. The chain combines TRBV9 with TRBJ2-2; tentatively, D is TRBD1 or TRBD2 (5 bases each). The sample comprised PBMCs. The origin of this receptor is a human donor in good health (CMV status not recorded). Some clones in this sample may be carry-over from other donors' samples. CDR3 sequence (DNA): TGTGCCAGCAGAACCGGGACGGACAACACCGGGGAGCTGTTTTTT. Translation: CASRTGTDNTGELFF.